The present entry profiles one T cell receptor (beta chain) with its context. Its antigen is still unknown. Genomic DNA served as template for TCR beta VDJ and CDR3 profiling. TCRdb reprocessed the reads via MiXCR and lists one record per CDR3 protein. The sample includes 150,000 to 200,000 distinct CDR3 sequences, more than 60% seen only once; the top ten take under 55%. Patients included in sequencing had previously demonstrated CD8+CD57+ cell expansion by flow cytometry. With no exception, the patients had severe acquired aplastic anemia. No therapy was given to patients before blood sampling. This entry belongs to a study of CD8+CD57+ T cells in acquired aplastic anemia. General study points: Researchers reported that CD8+ Simpson's diversity was not significantly different in patients versus controls. Common to patients and controls were 25 to 30 CD8+ CDR3 sequences.

The sequencing sample was made of sorted CD4+, CD8+, or CD8+CD57+ T cells (not recorded which) from PBMCs. The TCR sequence derives from a human donor with aplastic anemia.

CDR3: CATSDSDSHYEQYF. The DNA of the CDR3 is TGTGCCACCAGTGATTCGGACAGTCACTACGAGCAGTACTTC. The chain links TRBV24-1 to TRBJ2-7; D might be TRBD1 (6 bases). Germline CDR1 is KGHDR and CDR2 is SFDVKD. The CDR3 has 14 residues. Trimming removed 2 bases from V and 3 bases from J, with 10 bases in between.